One TCR beta chain is described in this entry. The antigen remains undetermined. V dropped 3 bases and J dropped 4 bases, with 7 bases sitting between them. The CDR3 length is 12 residues. Germline assignment: CDR1 SEHNR and CDR2 FQNEAQ (reference sequence). These data are taken from a study of identifying expanded T cells in peripheral blood. Repertoires were generated with immunoSEQ multiplex PCR, while TCRdb's copy carries only in-frame clones and drops some. The sample lists 80,000 to 95,000 clones, 70% to 90% seen once, with roughly 4.2% in the top ten. During the collection period, no donor immune events like infections were recorded. Study-wide results and limits: Roughly 1.2 clones differed between technical replicates, versus about 15 and 19 over time. Variance in clone template counts between roughly two-week samples significantly increased with total template count across all healthy donors.

The clonotype was recovered from a person between 18 and 69 years old in good health. This chain connects TRBV7-9 to TRBJ2-7, with no clear D. The sequencing input was blood. The CDR3 here is CASSLTEYEQYF. In DNA form, the CDR3 reads TGTGCCAGCAGCTTGACCGAGTACGAGCAGTACTTC.